This TCR beta chain was recorded in a study of post-analysis software for immune sequencing data. Study details: Clinical courses comprised relapsing-remitting, secondary progressive and progressive-relapsing multiple sclerosis. Study-wide results and caveats: Samples made in the same batch grouped tightly together by F measure. When compared against controls, multiple sclerosis patients showed significantly lower normalized Chao1 diversity. With TRBV5-6, TRBV5-1 and TRBV20-1 included, about five TRBV segments were more frequent in patients than in controls.

Included in the TCR beta cDNA libraries were unique molecular identifiers. From around 0.96 to 9.9 million T cells, 400,000 to 650,000 cDNA molecules were obtained. Each CDR3 protein gets one entry after TCRdb re-called the PCR reads with MiXCR. The table has hundreds of thousands of distinct CDR3 sequences, roughly 30% seen once. This CDR3 has 14 residues. Germline V gives CDR1 SGHRS, CDR2 YFSETQ. This clonotype occurred a few times. As yet, its antigen is unknown. The chain carries TRBV5-1 and TRBJ2-5; perhaps TRBD1 as D (5 bases). Judging by the DNA end, TRBJ2-7 fits better; the J call may be wrong. This TCR was recovered from a girl aged 5 to 17 with multiple sclerosis. Sequenced input: blood. The CDR3: CASSFDVGPGEQYF. The CDR3 DNA sequence: TGCGCCAGCAGCTTTGACGTGGGGCCGGGCGAGCAGTACTTC.